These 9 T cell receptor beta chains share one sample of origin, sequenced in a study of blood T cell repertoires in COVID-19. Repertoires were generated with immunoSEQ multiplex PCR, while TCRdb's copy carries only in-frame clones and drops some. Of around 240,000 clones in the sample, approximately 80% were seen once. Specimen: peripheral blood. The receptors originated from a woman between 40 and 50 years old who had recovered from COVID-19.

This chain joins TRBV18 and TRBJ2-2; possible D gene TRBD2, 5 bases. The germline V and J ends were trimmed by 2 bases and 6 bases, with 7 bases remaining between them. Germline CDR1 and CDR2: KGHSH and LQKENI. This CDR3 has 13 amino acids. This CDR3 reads CASSPVDSGELFF. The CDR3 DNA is TGTGCCAGCTCACCAGTGGACTCCGGGGAGCTGTTTTTT.

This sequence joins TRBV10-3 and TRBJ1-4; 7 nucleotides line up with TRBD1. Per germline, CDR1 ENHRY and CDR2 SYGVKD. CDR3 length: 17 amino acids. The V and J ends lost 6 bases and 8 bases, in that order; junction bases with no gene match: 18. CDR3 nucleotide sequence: TGTGCCATCAGCCTGGGCCCAGGGGGAAATAGTAAGGAAAAACTGTTTTTT. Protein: CAISLGPGGNSKEKLFF.

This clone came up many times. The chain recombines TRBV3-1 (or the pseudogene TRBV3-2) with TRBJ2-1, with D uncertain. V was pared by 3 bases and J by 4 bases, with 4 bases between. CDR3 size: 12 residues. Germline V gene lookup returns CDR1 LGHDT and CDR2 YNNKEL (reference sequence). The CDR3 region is CASSQTYNEQFF. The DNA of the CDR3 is TGTGCCAGCAGCCAGACATACAATGAGCAGTTCTTC.

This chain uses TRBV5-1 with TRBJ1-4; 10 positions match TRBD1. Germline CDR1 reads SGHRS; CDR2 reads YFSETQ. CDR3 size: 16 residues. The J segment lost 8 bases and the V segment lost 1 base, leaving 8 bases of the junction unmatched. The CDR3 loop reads CASSLSGTGVGEKLFF. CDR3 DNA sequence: TGCGCCAGCAGCTTGTCTGGGACAGGGGTAGGGGAAAAACTGTTTTTT.

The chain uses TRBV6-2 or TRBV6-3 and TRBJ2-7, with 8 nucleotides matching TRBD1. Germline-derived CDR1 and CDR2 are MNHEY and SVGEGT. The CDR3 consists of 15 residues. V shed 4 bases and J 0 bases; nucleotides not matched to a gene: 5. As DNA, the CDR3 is TGTGCCAGCAGTTCCGGGGACAGGAGCTCCTACGAGCAGTACTTC. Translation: CASSSGDRSSYEQYF.

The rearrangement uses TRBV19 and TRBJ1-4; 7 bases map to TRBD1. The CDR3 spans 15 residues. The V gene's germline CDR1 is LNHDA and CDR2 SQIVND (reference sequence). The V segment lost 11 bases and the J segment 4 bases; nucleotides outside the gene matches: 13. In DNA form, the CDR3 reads TGTGCCGTTAGAGCCTGGACAGGCTTTAATGAAAAACTGTTTTTT. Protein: CAVRAWTGFNEKLFF.

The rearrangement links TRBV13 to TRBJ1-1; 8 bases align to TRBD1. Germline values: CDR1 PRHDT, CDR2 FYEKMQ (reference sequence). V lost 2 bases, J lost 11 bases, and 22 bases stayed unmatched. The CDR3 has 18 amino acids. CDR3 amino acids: CASSLLEGIRQGAGRAFF. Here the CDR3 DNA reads TGTGCCAGCAGCTTACTGGAGGGGATCCGTCAGGGGGCCGGTCGGGCTTTCTTT.

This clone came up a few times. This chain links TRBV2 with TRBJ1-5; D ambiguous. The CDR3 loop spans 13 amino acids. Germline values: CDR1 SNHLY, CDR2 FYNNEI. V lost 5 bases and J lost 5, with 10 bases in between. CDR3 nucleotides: TGTGCCAGCAGTCAAACTAAGGATCAGCCCCAGCATTTT. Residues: CASSQTKDQPQHF.

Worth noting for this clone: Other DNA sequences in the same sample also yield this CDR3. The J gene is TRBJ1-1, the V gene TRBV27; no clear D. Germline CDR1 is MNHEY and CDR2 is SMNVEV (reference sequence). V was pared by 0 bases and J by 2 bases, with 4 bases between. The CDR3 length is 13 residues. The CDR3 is CASSLSRNTEAFF. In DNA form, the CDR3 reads TGTGCCAGCAGTTTATCGAGAAACACTGAAGCTTTCTTT.